This T cell receptor beta chain stems from a study of CD8+CD57+ T cells in acquired aplastic anemia. Looking at the study overall: The mean DNA yield obtained from sorted CD4+ and CD8+ cells came to 3.2 ug.

Individuals selected for sequencing had exhibited CD8+CD57+ cell expansion on flow cytometry. Between the trimmed V and J ends, which lost 3 bases and 4 bases, there was a span of 8 bases. The CDR3 is made up of 13 amino acids. Germline assignment: CDR1 SGDLS and CDR2 YYNGEE. The study, taken as a whole, reports: No significant difference in CD8+ Simpson's diversity was found between patients and controls.

This clonotype was detected ten times or more. No antigen is known for it. TCR beta VDJ and CDR3 were profiled, and genomic DNA was the template. TCRdb used MiXCR to reprocess the reads, holding one entry per CDR3 protein. The sample lists some 170,000 distinct CDR3 sequences, around 50% occurring once. The sequencing sample was made of sorted CD4+, CD8+, or CD8+CD57+ T cells (not recorded which) from PBMCs. This receptor was identified in a human donor with aplastic anemia. V usage is TRBV9 and J usage is TRBJ2-1, with D uncertain. The CDR3 here is CASSASDYNEQFF. The CDR3 bases are TGTGCCAGCAGCGCCTCAGATTACAATGAGCAGTTCTTC.